The TCR beta chain described here comes from a study of OX40 agonist ivuxolimab in advanced cancers. Findings of the study overall: Compared with others, partial responders at 0.1-3.0 mg/kg displayed clonal expansion among the lowest. Antigen specificity of clonally expanded peripheral T cells was not established.

Germline V gene sequence: CDR1 SGHTA, CDR2 FQGTGA. CDR3 length equals 17 residues. Trimming removed 5 bases from V and 0 bases from J, with 14 bases in between. The timepoints at which blood was sampled were baseline, cycle 4 day 1, and cycle 7 day 1. Measured with immunoSEQ multiplex PCR; TCRdb has only the in-frame clones, and not every one. The repertoire consists of 45,000 to 60,000 clones, with 79% occurring once and the leading ten covering under 2%. About this clone: Its matching antigen is unknown.

The clonotype comes from an adult with an advanced solid tumor such as melanoma, head and neck, liver or kidney cancer. Sequenced here: CD4+ or CD8+ T cells sorted from blood, sampled in a trial of the OX40 agonist ivuxolimab. The V gene is TRBV7-3, the J gene TRBJ2-6; D is perhaps TRBD1 (6 bases). The CDR3 loop is CASSLRDIHSGANVLTF. As DNA, the CDR3 is TGTGCCAGCAGCCTCCGGGACATCCACTCTGGGGCCAACGTCCTGACTTTC.